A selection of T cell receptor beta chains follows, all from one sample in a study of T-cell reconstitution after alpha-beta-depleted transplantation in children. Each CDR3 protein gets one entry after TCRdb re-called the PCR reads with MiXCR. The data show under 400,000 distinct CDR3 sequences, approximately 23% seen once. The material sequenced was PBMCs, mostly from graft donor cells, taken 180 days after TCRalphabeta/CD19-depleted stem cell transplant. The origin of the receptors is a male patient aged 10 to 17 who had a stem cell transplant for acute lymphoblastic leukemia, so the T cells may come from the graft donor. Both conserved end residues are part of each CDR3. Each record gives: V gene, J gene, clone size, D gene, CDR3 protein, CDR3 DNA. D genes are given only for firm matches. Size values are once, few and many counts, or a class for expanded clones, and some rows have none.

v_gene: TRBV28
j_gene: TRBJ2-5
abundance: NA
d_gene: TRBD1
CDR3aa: CASSLRGRVETQYF
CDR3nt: TGTGCCAGCAGTCTCAGGGGGCGCGTAGAGACCCAGTACTTC

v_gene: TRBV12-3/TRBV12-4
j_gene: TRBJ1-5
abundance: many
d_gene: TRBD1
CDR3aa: CASSLVGGGRFQPQHF
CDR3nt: TGTGCCAGCAGTTTAGTTGGAGGGGGCAGATTTCAGCCCCAGCATTTT

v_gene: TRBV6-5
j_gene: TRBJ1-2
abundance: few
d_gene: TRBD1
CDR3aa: CASSYEGQTYGYTF
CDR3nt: TGTGCCAGCAGTTATGAGGGACAGACCTATGGCTACACCTTC

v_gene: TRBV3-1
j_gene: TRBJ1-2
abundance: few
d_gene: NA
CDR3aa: CASSHISGYTF
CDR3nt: TGTGCCAGCAGCCATATTAGCGGCTACACCTTC

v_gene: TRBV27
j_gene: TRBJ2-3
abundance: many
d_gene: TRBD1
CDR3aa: CASSWGQSTDTQYF
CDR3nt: TGTGCCAGCAGTTGGGGACAGAGCACAGATACGCAGTATTTT

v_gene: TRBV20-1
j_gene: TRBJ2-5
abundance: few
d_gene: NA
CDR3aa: CSARGETQYF
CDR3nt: TGCAGTGCGAGGGGGGAGACCCAGTACTTC

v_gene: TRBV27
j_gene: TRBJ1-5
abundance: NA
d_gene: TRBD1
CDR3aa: CASSLLRGRQPQHF
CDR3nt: TGTGCCAGCAGTTTACTCAGGGGGCGACAGCCCCAGCATTTT

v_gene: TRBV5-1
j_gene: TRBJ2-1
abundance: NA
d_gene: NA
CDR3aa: CASSLSISLNNEQFF
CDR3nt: TGCGCCAGCAGCTTGAGCATATCCTTAAACAATGAGCAGTTCTTC

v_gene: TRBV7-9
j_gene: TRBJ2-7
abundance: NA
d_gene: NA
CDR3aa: CATPGIRVREQYF
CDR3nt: TGTGCCACCCCGGGTATCAGGGTTCGGGAGCAGTACTTC

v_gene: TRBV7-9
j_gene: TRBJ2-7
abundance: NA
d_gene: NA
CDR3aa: CASSLGFEGSYEQYF
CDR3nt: TGTGCCAGCAGCTTAGGCTTTGAGGGCTCCTACGAGCAGTACTTC

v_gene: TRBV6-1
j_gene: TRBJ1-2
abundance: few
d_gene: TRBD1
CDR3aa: CASKRGLGYGYTF
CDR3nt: TGTGCCAGCAAGAGGGGGCTCGGCTATGGCTACACCTTC

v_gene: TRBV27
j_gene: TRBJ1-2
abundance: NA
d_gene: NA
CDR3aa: CASSFSGFNYGYTF
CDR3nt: TGTGCCAGCAGTTTTTCGGGCTTTAACTATGGCTACACCTTC

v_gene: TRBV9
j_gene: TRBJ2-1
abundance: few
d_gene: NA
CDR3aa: CASSLSTVSYNEQFF
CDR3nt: TGTGCCAGCAGCCTCTCTACCGTATCCTACAATGAGCAGTTCTTC

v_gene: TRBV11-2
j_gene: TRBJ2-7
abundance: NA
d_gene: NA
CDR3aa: CASSVGTVTYEQYF
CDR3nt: TGTGCCAGCAGCGTCGGGACGGTAACCTACGAGCAGTACTTC

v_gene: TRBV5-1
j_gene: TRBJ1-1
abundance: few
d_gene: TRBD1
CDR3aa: CASSGDRGDTEAFF
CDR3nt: TGCGCCAGCAGCGGTGACAGGGGAGACACTGAAGCTTTCTTT

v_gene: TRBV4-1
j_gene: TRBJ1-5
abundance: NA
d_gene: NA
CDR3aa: CASSQEIVGNQPQHF
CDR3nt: TGCGCCAGCAGCCAAGAAATAGTAGGCAATCAGCCCCAGCATTTT

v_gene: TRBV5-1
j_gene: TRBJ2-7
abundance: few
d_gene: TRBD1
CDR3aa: CASQGQGLRVYEQYF
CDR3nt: TGCGCCAGTCAAGGACAGGGGTTGAGGGTTTACGAGCAGTACTTC

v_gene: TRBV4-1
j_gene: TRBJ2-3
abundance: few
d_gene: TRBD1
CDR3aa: CASSQDETGAAKDTQYF
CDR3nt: TGCGCCAGCAGCCAAGACGAGACAGGGGCCGCAAAGGATACGCAGTATTTT

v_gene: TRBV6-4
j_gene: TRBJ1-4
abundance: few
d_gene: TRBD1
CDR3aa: CASSPQGAPLGKLFF
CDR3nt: TGTGCCAGCAGTCCCCAGGGGGCGCCTCTCGGAAAACTGTTTTTT

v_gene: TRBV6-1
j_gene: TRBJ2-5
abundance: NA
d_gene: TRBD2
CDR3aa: CASRGNSGIQETQYF
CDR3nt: TGTGCCAGCAGGGGAAATAGCGGGATTCAAGAGACCCAGTACTTC

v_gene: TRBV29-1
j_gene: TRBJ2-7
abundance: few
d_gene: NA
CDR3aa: CSVEDWGYEQYF
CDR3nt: TGCAGCGTTGAAGATTGGGGCTACGAGCAGTACTTC

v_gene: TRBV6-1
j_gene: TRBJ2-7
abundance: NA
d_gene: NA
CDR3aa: CASTESHYEQYF
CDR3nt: TGTGCCAGCACCGAAAGCCACTACGAGCAGTACTTC

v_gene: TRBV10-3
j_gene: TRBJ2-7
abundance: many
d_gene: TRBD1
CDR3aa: CAISDWDRASYEQYF
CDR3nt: TGTGCCATCAGTGACTGGGACAGGGCTAGCTACGAGCAGTACTTC

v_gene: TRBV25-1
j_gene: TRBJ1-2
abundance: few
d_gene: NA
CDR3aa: CASSEYVRDGYTF
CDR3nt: TGTGCCAGCAGTGAATATGTAAGGGACGGCTACACCTTC

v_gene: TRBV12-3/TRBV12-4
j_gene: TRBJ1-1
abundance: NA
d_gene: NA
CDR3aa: CASSPNPGSAFF
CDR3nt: TGTGCCAGCAGTCCTAACCCAGGGTCCGCTTTCTTT

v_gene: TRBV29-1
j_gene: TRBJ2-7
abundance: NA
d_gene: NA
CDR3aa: CSVASSHYEQYF
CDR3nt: TGCAGCGTTGCCTCCTCTCACTACGAGCAGTACTTC

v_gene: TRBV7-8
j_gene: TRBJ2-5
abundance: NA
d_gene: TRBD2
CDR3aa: CASSLKIILAGGEETQYF
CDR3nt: TGTGCCAGCAGCTTAAAGATAATACTAGCGGGGGGGGAAGAGACCCAGTACTTC

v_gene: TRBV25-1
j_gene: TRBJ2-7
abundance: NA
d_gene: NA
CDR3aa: CASRLRGDEQYF
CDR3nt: TGTGCCAGCAGACTGAGGGGGGACGAGCAGTACTTC